Below are 23 T cell receptor beta chains sequenced from a single sample in a study of T cell changes during pregnancy in multiple sclerosis. The method was immunoSEQ multiplex PCR; TCRdb's version includes in-frame clones alone and lacks a portion of them. This table has 45,000 or so clones, about 90% appearing once. The input for sequencing was peripheral blood, taken in the first trimester of pregnancy. The receptors were sampled from a female donor with multiple sclerosis, enrolled in a pregnancy study.

The V gene is TRBV2, the J gene TRBJ1-1; no clear D. Trimming pared 8 bases from V and 1 base from J, leaving 11 bases between. The germline CDR1 and CDR2 sequences are SNHLY and FYNNEI. The CDR3 runs 13 residues. CDR3 DNA sequence: TGTGCCAGCCGCGACCCAGGGAACACTGAAGCTTTCTTT. Protein sequence: CASRDPGNTEAFF.

The sample holds one count of this clone. The chain recombines TRBV6-6 with TRBJ2-4; D is perhaps TRBD1 (6 bases). This CDR3 spans 15 amino acids. Between the trimmed V and J ends, which lost 1 base and 5 bases, there was a span of 12 bases. Germline V CDR1 and CDR2: MNHNY, SVGAGI (reference sequence). CDR3 loop: CASSYYRVGENIQYF. CDR3 bases: TGTGCCAGCAGTTACTACAGGGTGGGGGAAAACATTCAGTACTTC.

The V gene is TRBV10-1, the J gene TRBJ2-2; a weak D match, TRBD2 (6 bases). Germline CDR1 and CDR2: WNHNN and SYGVQD (reference sequence). The CDR3 runs to 14 residues. Trimming stripped 0 bases from V and 5 bases from J, with 7 bases between. The CDR3 here is CASSESGGTGELFF. The CDR3 coding sequence is TGCGCCAGCAGTGAGTCGGGGGGTACCGGGGAGCTGTTTTTT.

This sequence joins TRBV9 and TRBJ2-1, with 10 bases identical to TRBD1. CDR1 and CDR2 (germline): SGDLS, YYNGEE. The CDR3 runs 15 residues. Trimming at V came to 3 bases and at J to 7 bases, leaving 7 bases not matched to a gene. DNA for the CDR3: TGTGCCAGCAGCGCCCGACAGGGGGCGCGGAATGAGCAGTTCTTC. Encoded protein: CASSARQGARNEQFF.

V gene TRBV9 combines with J gene TRBJ1-1; D is ambiguous. V lost 2 bases to trimming and J lost 7 bases, with 12 bases between them. The germline CDR1 and CDR2 sequences are SGDLS and YYNGEE. The CDR3 covers 13 residues. In DNA, the CDR3 is TGTGCCAGCAGCGTCCGAATATTGAGTGAAGCTTTCTTT. Translated: CASSVRILSEAFF.

In this sample, this clone turned up a few times. CDR3 loop: CASSPIGQGYGYTF. CDR3 in DNA: TGTGCCAGCAGCCCGATCGGGCAGGGGTATGGCTACACCTTC. The V gene is TRBV5-4, the J gene TRBJ1-2, with a weak D call TRBD1 (6 bases). There are 14 residues in the CDR3. Trimming stripped 4 bases from V and 5 bases from J, with 15 bases between. Germline CDR1 and CDR2: SGHNT and YYREEE (reference sequence). Full variable domain (rest looked up from reference TRBV5-4 and TRBJ1-2): ETGVTQSPTHLIKTRGQQVTLRCSSQSGHNTVSWYQQALGQGPQFIFQYYREEENGRGNFPPRFSGLQFPNYSSELNVNALELDDSALYLCASSPIGQGYGYTFGSGTRLTVV.

There are a few counts of this clone. Additional DNA sequences in this sample encode the identical CDR3. The V and J genes are TRBV2 and TRBJ1-1; weak D call: TRBD1 (5 bases). There are 13 residues in the CDR3. V dropped 7 bases and J dropped 2 bases, with 11 bases sitting between them. Germline CDR1 reads SNHLY; CDR2 reads FYNNEI. CDR3 loop: CASKLDSNTEAFF. The CDR3 bases are TGTGCCAGCAAATTAGACAGCAACACTGAAGCTTTCTTT.

The V and J genes are TRBV9 and TRBJ1-3, with a tentative D call TRBD1 (6 bases). V shed 4 bases and J shed 3 bases, with 8 bases lying between them. The CDR3 extends over 13 amino acids. Germline V gives CDR1 SGDLS, CDR2 YYNGEE. CDR3 sequence reads: CASSSGVGNTIYF. For the CDR3, the DNA is TGTGCCAGCAGCTCAGGGGTTGGAAACACCATATATTTT.

The CDR3 loop is CASSKAGGSFEQYF. CDR3 DNA sequence: TGTGCCAGCAGCAAAGCAGGGGGAAGTTTCGAGCAGTACTTC. The chain couples TRBV7-3 to TRBJ2-7, with 7 bases identical to TRBD1. Germline CDR1 SGHTA, CDR2 FQGTGA. The trim removed 5 bases at V and 6 bases at J, leaving 10 bases unmatched. The CDR3 extends over 14 amino acids.

The chain is built from TRBV5-1 and TRBJ2-5; TRBD1 matches at 8 bases. Germline loops: CDR1 SGHRS, CDR2 YFSETQ. The CDR3 has 16 amino acids. V shed 4 bases and J 2 bases; nucleotides not matched to a gene: 10. The CDR3, as DNA: TGCGCCAGCAGCAGAGTAATGACAGGGGCACAAGAGACCCAGTACTTC. Its translation is CASSRVMTGAQETQYF.

J is TRBJ1-1 and V is TRBV10-3, with D unresolved. CDR1 ENHRY and CDR2 SYGVKD come from the germline V gene. The germline V and J ends were trimmed by 10 bases and 1 base, with 7 bases remaining between them. The CDR3 has 11 amino acids. The CDR3 spells CATLRNTEAFF. CDR3 sequence (DNA): TGTGCCACCCTCCGGAACACTGAAGCTTTCTTT.

A note on this clone: This may come from a read error, since a much larger clone is one base off. The rearrangement links TRBV6-5 to TRBJ1-1; 7 bases fit TRBD1. With V trimmed by 6 bases and J by 1 base, 2 bases remained unmatched. CDR1 is MNHEY, CDR2 SVGAGI, per germline. The CDR3 consists of 13 residues. This CDR3 is CASRYRGNTEAFF. In DNA form, the CDR3 reads TGTGCCAGCAGGTACAGGGGGAACACTGAAGCTTTCTTT.

This rearrangement joins TRBV5-1 to TRBJ2-7; D might be TRBD1 (5 bases). Trimming took off 4 bases at V and 3 bases at J, with 11 bases between the two ends. This CDR3 comprises 13 residues. Looked up from germline, CDR1 is SGHRS and CDR2 is YFSETQ. The CDR3 spells CASSHDSLYEQYF. As DNA, the CDR3 is TGCGCCAGCAGCCACGACAGCCTCTACGAGCAGTACTTC. Complete variable domain (other parts from reference TRBV5-1 and TRBJ2-7): KAGVTQTPRYLIKTRGQQVTLSCSPISGHRSVSWYQQTPGQGLQFLFEYFSETQRNKGNFPGRFSGRQFSNSRSEMNVSTLELGDSALYLCASSHDSLYEQYFGPGTRLTVT.

V and J are TRBV7-2 and TRBJ1-1; possibly TRBD1 for D (5 bases). The CDR3 consists of 12 residues. The ends were cut back, 8 bases at V and 4 bases at J, with 11 bases in the middle. Germline CDR1 is SGHTA and CDR2 is FQGNSA. The DNA of the CDR3 is TGTGCCAGCGGGGGGTCTATCACTGAAGCTTTCTTT. It codes for CASGGSITEAFF.

V and J are TRBV6-5 and TRBJ1-5; no clear D. CDR3 length: 15 residues. Germline CDR1 is MNHEY and CDR2 is SVGAGI. The V end lost 5 bases, the J end lost 0 bases, and 11 bases lay between the germline ends. In DNA, the CDR3 is TGTGCCAGCAGTCCCGGGGATCATAGCAATCAGCCCCAGCATTTT. It codes for CASSPGDHSNQPQHF.

The chain links TRBV9 to TRBJ2-1; D gene uncertain. The ends were cut back, 5 bases at V and 2 bases at J, with 8 bases in the middle. The CDR3 loop spans 13 amino acids. From germline, CDR1 is SGDLS and CDR2 YYNGEE. The CDR3 is CASSNAAYNEQFF. The CDR3 DNA is TGTGCCAGCAGTAACGCGGCCTACAATGAGCAGTTCTTC.

As concerns this clone: Germline and junction disagree at one end, which may indicate a read error. The chain joins TRBV7-7 to TRBJ2-7, with D uncertain. The germline CDR1 and CDR2 sequences are SSHAT and FNYEAQ (reference sequence). This CDR3 is built from 14 residues. CDR3 sequence reads: CASSLKLNSYEQYF. For the CDR3, the DNA is TGTGCTAGCAGCTTAAAACTAAACTCCTACGAGCAGTACTTC.

The chain employs TRBV4-3 and TRBJ2-1; 7 positions agree with TRBD2. The junction had 11 bases not matched to a gene; V was cut back by 4 bases and J by 5 bases. Germline V gene data show CDR1 as LGHNA and CDR2 as YSLEER. The CDR3 is made up of 16 amino acids. The CDR3 nucleotides read TGCGCCAGCAGCCTCTGGGGGGAGGGGAAGAACAATGAGCAGTTCTTC. Translation gives CASSLWGEGKNNEQFF.

The gene calls are TRBV5-1 and TRBJ2-7; unclear D gene. V lost 0 bases to trimming and J lost 0 bases, with 7 bases between them. In germline, CDR1 is SGHRS, CDR2 YFSETQ. This CDR3 is built from 14 residues. The CDR3 loop reads CASSLDRSSYEQYF. As DNA, the CDR3 is TGCGCCAGCAGCTTGGACAGAAGCTCCTACGAGCAGTACTTC. The full variable domain, with the rest looked up from reference TRBV5-1 and TRBJ2-7, is KAGVTQTPRYLIKTRGQQVTLSCSPISGHRSVSWYQQTPGQGLQFLFEYFSETQRNKGNFPGRFSGRQFSNSRSEMNVSTLELGDSALYLCASSLDRSSYEQYFGPGTRLTVT.

The rearrangement uses TRBV5-1 and TRBJ2-1; the match to TRBD2 covers 11 bases. This CDR3 region has 17 residues. The germline CDR1 and CDR2 sequences are SGHRS and YFSETQ. With V trimmed by 1 base and J by 9 bases, 12 bases remained unmatched. The CDR3 loop reads CASSLWLAGGPGSEQFF. In DNA form, the CDR3 reads TGCGCCAGCAGCTTGTGGTTAGCGGGGGGGCCCGGGTCTGAGCAGTTCTTC.

This clone has only one observation. The V gene is TRBV6-5, the J gene TRBJ2-7, with 11 bases identical to TRBD1. Per the germline V gene, CDR1 is MNHEY and CDR2 is SVGAGI. Trimming took 5 bases from V and 6 from J; bases not matched to a gene: 6. The CDR3 sequence is 14 residues long. The CDR3 is CASSDRTGGGEQYF. CDR3 sequence (DNA): TGTGCCAGCAGTGACAGGACAGGGGGCGGCGAGCAGTACTTC.

The chain employs TRBV7-9 and TRBJ2-1; tentatively, D is TRBD2 (6 bases). CDR3 size: 14 residues. Germline V gives CDR1 SEHNR, CDR2 FQNEAQ (reference sequence). Trimming took off 4 bases at V and 4 bases at J, with 11 bases between the two ends. The CDR3 sequence: CASSSWGVYNEQFF. The CDR3 coding sequence is TGTGCCAGCAGCTCTTGGGGGGTTTACAATGAGCAGTTCTTC.

CDR3 DNA sequence: TGTGCCAGCAGCCCGATCAGCGGGACCCAGTACTTC. It codes for CASSPISGTQYF. The chain joins TRBV5-4 to TRBJ2-5; possible D gene TRBD2, 5 bases. Trimming took off 4 bases at V and 7 bases at J, with 11 bases between the two ends. CDR1 is SGHNT, CDR2 YYREEE, per germline (reference sequence). The CDR3 runs 12 residues.